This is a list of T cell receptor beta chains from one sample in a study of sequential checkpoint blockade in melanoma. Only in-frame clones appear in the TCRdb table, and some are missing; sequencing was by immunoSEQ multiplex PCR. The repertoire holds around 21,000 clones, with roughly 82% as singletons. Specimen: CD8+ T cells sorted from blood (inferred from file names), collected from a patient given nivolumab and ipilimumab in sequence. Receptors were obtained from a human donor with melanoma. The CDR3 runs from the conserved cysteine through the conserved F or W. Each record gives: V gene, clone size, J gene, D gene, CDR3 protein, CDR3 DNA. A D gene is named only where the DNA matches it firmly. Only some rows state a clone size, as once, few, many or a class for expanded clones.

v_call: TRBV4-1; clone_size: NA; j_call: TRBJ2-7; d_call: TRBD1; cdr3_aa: CASSQELTGLSSYEQYF; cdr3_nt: TGCGCCAGCAGCCAAGAACTGACAGGGCTATCCTCCTACGAGCAGTACTTC
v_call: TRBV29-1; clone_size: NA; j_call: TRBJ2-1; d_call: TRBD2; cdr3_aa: CSVESLAGDSYNEQFF; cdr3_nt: TGCAGCGTTGAAAGCCTAGCGGGGGACTCCTACAATGAGCAGTTCTTC
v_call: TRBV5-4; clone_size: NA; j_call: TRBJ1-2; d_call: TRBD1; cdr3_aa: CASSDGTGQGSYYGYTF; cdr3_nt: TGTGCCAGCAGTGACGGCACGGGACAGGGAAGTTACTATGGCTACACCTTC
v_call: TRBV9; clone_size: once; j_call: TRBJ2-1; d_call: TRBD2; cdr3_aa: CASSGGLAGGDHEQFF; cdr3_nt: TGTGCCAGCAGCGGAGGACTAGCGGGGGGTGACCATGAGCAGTTCTTC
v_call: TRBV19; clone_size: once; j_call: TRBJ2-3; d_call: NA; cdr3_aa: CASIPSGSSADTQYF; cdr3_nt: TGTGCCAGTATCCCCTCAGGGTCAAGCGCAGATACGCAGTATTTT
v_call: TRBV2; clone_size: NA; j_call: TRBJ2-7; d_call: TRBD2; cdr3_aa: CASLVGGALYEQYF; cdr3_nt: TGTGCCAGCCTCGTCGGGGGGGCCCTTTACGAGCAGTACTTC
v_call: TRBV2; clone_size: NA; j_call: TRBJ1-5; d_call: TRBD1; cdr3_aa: CASSDRGRADQPQHF; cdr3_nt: TGTGCCAGCAGTGACAGGGGGCGAGCGGATCAGCCCCAGCATTTT
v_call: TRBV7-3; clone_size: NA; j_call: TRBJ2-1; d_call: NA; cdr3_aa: CASSLGGARVGQFF; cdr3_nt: TGTGCCAGCAGCTTGGGCGGGGCTCGTGTAGGGCAGTTCTTC
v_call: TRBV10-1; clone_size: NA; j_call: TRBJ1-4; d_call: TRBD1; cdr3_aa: CASSESGTAEGAEKLFF; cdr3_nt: TGCGCCAGCAGTGAGAGTGGGACAGCGGAGGGGGCTGAAAAACTGTTTTTT
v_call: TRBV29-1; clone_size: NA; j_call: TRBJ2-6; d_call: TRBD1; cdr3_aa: CSVESRDRGLPGANVLTF; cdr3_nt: TGCAGCGTGGAATCCCGGGACAGGGGACTGCCTGGGGCCAACGTCCTGACTTTC
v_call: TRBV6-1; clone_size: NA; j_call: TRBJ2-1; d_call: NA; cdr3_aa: CASSVGGLPIHEQFF; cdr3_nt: TGTGCCAGCAGTGTTGGAGGACTCCCCATACATGAGCAGTTCTTC
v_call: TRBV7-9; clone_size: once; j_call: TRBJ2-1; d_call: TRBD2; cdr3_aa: CASSFSGGGNEQFF; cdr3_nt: TGTGCCAGCAGCTTTAGCGGGGGTGGAAATGAGCAGTTCTTC
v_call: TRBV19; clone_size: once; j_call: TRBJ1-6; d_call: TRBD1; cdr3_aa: CASSAGTGYGALHF; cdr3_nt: TGTGCCAGTAGTGCTGGGACAGGGTACGGGGCCCTCCACTTT
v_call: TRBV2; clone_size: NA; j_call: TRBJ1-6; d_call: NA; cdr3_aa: CASSEAYGGLNNSPLHF; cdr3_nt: TGTGCCAGCAGTGAGGCCTACGGGGGGCTGAATAATTCACCCCTCCACTTT
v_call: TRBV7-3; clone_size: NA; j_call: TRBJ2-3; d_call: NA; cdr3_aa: CASSVTGADTDTQYF; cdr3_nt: TGTGCCAGCAGCGTAACGGGGGCCGACACAGATACGCAGTATTTT
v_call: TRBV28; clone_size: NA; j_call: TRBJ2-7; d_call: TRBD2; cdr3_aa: CASISSQREYYEQYF; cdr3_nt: TGTGCCAGCATCTCGTCTCAGCGGGAATACTACGAGCAGTACTTC
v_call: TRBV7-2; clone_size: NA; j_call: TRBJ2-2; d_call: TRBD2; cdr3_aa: CASSSYPGLSNTGELFF; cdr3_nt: TGTGCCAGCAGCTCCTACCCGGGACTATCTAACACCGGGGAGCTGTTTTTT
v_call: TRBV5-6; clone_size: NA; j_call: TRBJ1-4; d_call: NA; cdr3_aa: CASSLWAQNRAEKLFF; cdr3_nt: TGTGCCAGCAGCTTGTGGGCACAGAACCGTGCTGAAAAACTGTTTTTT
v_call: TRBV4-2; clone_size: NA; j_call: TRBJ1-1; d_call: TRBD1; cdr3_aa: CASSQDRQGAMNTEAFF; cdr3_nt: TGTGCCAGCAGCCAAGATCGGCAGGGGGCCATGAACACTGAAGCTTTCTTT
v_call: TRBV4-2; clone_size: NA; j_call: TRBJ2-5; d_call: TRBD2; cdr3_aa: CASSQLQLSGGTTGTQYF; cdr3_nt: TGTGCCAGCAGCCAACTACAGCTTAGCGGGGGGACGACCGGGACCCAGTACTTC
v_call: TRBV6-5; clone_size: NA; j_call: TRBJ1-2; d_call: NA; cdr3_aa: CASSYSKNRVGGYTF; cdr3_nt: TGTGCCAGCAGTTACTCGAAAAACAGGGTTGGTGGCTACACCTTC
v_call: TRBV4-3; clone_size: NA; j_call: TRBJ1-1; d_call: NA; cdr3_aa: CASSFRGEAFF; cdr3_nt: TGCGCCAGCAGTTTCCGCGGTGAAGCTTTCTTT
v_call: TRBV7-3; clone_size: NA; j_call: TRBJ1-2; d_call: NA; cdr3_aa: CASSVISRVRTGYTF; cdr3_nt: TGTGCCAGCAGCGTTATCTCCAGGGTGCGAACGGGCTACACCTTC
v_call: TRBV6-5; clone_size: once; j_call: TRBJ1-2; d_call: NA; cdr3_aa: CASSPRGSDGYTF; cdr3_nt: TGTGCCAGCAGTCCCCGGGGGAGTGATGGCTACACCTTC
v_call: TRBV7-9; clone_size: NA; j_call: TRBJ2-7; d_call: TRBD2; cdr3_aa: CASSPGTSGYEQYF; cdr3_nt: TGTGCCAGCAGCCCCGGGACTAGCGGTTACGAGCAGTACTTC
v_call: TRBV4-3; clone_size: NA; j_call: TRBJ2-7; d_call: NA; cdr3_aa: CASSQDTWLSYEQYF; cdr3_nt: TGCGCCAGCAGCCAAGATACCTGGCTCTCCTACGAGCAGTACTTC
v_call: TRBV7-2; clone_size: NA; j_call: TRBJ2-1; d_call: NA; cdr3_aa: CASNPYILRPPGPYNEQFF; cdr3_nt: TGTGCCAGCAACCCTTACATTTTGCGGCCTCCGGGTCCCTACAATGAGCAGTTCTTC
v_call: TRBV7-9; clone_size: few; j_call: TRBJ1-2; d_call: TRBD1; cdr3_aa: CASSPRTGEGYYGYTF; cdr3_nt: TGTGCCAGCAGCCCCAGGACAGGGGAAGGGTACTATGGCTACACCTTC